Included here is one TCR beta chain sequence, with context. Its antigen is currently unknown. This sample is part of a study of T cells after posttransplantation cyclophosphamide. Study conclusions and caveats: Recipient CMV seropositivity and CMV reactivation strongly tracked TRB clonality. Blood and skin or GI T cell repertoires showed limited TRB overlap.

The assay was immunoSEQ multiplex PCR, and TCRdb's table has in-frame clones only and misses some. The repertoire holds about 46,000 clones, with roughly 92% as singletons. The CDR3 sequence is 13 residues long. Germline V lookup: CDR1 SGHRS, CDR2 YFSETQ. The junction had 1 base not matched to a gene; V was cut back by 2 bases and J by 3 bases. Sample: PBMCs. The sequence derives from a woman aged 45-59 years in good health and a related stem cell transplant donor. The chain employs TRBV5-1 and TRBJ2-7, with 8 positions matching TRBD1. The CDR3 protein is CASSFTGGYEQYF. Written as DNA, the CDR3 is TGCGCCAGCAGCTTTACAGGGGGCTACGAGCAGTACTTC.